This TCR beta chain was sequenced in a study of T cells in Graves' hyperthyroidism and ophthalmopathy. Diagnoses rested on clinical symptoms, serum thyroxine and TRAb, thyroid ultrasound and orbital computed tomography. CDR3 length: 17 residues. CDR1 GTSNPN and CDR2 SVGIG come from the germline V gene (reference sequence). Trimming pared 7 bases from V and 1 base from J, leaving 20 bases between. The table lists this clonotype with a few counts. TCR beta CDR3 regions were amplified from RNA transcripts. With the HTBI primer set, the TCR CDR3 went through a first round of RT-PCR. TCRdb itself ran the multiplex PCR reads through MiXCR, one entry per CDR3 protein. The repertoire consists of about 710,000 distinct CDR3 sequences, with around 17% occurring once and the leading ten covering 8.4%.

The rearrangement uses TRBV30 and TRBJ2-6; tentatively, D is TRBD1 (5 bases). Sequencing input: blood. The TCR originated in a man aged 18 to 29 with Graves' hyperthyroidism. The CDR3 coding sequence is TGTGCCTCTCCAACGGTACCAGGGTTGTCTGGGGCCAACGTCCTGACTTTC. This codes for CASPTVPGLSGANVLTF.